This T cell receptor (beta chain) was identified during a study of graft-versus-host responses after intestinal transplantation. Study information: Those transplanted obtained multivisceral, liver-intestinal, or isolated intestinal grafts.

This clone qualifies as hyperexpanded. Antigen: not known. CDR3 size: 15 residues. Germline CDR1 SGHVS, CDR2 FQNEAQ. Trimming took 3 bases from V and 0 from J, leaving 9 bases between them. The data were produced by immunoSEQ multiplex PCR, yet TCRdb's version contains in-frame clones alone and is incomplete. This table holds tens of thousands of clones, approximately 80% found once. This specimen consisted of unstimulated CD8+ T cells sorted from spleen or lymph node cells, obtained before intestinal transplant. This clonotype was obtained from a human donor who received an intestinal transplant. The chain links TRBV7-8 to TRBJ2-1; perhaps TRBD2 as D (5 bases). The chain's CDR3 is CASSFLGISYNEQFF. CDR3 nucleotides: TGTGCCAGCAGCTTTCTCGGGATCTCCTACAATGAGCAGTTCTTC. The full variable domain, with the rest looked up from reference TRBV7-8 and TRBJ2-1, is GAGVSQSPRYKVAKRGQDVALRCDPISGHVSLFWYQQALGQGPEFLTYFQNEAQLDKSGLPSDRFFAERPEGSVSTLKIQRTQQEDSAVYLCASSFLGISYNEQFFGPGTRLTVL.